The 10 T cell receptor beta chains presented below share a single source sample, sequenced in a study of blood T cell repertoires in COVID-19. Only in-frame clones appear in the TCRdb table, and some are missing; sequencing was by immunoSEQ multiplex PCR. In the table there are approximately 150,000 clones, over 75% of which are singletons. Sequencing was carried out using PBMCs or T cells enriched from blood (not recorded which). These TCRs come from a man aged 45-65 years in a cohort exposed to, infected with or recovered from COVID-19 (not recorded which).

The CDR3 protein is CASSLRDQETQYF. The CDR3 DNA sequence: TGTGCCAGCAGTTTAAGAGACCAAGAGACCCAGTACTTC. V gene TRBV12-3 or TRBV12-4 combines with J gene TRBJ2-5, with unresolved D. The ends were cut back, 2 bases at V and 0 bases at J, with 4 bases in the middle. The CDR3 length is 13 residues.

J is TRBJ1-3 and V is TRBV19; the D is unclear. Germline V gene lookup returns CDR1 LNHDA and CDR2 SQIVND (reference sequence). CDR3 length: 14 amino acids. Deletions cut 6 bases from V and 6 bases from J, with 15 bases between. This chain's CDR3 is CASSRLKAANTIYF. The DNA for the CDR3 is TGTGCCAGTAGCCGACTTAAGGCTGCAAACACCATATATTTT.

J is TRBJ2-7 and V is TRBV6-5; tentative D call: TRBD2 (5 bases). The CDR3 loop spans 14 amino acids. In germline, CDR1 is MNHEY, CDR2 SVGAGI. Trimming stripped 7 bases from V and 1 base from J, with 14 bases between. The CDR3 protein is CASKAAGGSYEQYF. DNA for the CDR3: TGTGCCAGCAAGGCCGCGGGCGGATCCTACGAGCAGTACTTC.

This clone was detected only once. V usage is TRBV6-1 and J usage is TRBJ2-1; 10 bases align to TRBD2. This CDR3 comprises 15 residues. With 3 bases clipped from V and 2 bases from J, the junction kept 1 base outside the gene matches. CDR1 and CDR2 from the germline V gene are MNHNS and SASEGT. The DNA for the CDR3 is TGTGCCAGCAGTGACAGCGGGGGGGCCTACAATGAGCAGTTCTTC. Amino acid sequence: CASSDSGGAYNEQFF.

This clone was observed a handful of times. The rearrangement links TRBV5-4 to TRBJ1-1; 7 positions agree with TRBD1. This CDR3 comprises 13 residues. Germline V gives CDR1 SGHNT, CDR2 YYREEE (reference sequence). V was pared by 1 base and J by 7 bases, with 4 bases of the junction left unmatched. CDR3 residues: CASSLRDSREAFF. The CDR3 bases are TGTGCCAGCAGCTTGAGGGACAGCCGTGAAGCTTTCTTT.

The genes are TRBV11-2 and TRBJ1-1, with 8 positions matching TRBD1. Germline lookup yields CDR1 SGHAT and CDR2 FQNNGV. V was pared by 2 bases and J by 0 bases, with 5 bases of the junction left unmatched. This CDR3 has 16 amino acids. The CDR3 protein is CASSLRTGTMNTEAFF. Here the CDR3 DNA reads TGTGCCAGCAGCTTAAGGACAGGGACCATGAACACTGAAGCTTTCTTT.

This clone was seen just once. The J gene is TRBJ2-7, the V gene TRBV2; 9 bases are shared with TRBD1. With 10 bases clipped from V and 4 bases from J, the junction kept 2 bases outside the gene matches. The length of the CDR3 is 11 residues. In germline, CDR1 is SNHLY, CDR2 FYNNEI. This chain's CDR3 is CAIDRGYEQYF. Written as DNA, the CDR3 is TGTGCCATCGACAGGGGGTACGAGCAGTACTTC.

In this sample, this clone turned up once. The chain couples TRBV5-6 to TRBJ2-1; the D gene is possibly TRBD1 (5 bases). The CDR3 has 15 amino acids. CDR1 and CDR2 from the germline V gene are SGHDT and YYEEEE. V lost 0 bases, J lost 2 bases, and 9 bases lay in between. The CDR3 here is CASSLVTGPYNEQFF. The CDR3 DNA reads TGTGCCAGCAGCTTGGTTACAGGCCCCTACAATGAGCAGTTCTTC.

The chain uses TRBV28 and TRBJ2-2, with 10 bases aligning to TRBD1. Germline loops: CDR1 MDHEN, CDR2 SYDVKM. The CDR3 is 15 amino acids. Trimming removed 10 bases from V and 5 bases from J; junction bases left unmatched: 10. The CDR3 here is CATLPGTGVTGELFF. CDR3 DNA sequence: TGTGCCACCCTCCCCGGGACAGGGGTGACCGGGGAGCTGTTTTTT.

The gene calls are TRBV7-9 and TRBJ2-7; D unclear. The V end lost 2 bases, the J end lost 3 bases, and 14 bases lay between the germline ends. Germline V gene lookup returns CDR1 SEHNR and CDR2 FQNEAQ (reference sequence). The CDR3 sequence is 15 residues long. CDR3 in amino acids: CASSLRSGYLYEQYF. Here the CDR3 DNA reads TGTGCCAGCAGCTTAAGGTCCGGGTACCTCTACGAGCAGTACTTC.